This T cell receptor (beta chain) was sequenced in a study of cytomegalovirus exposure and HLA in healthy donors. The overall study: HLA-typed donors were the source of 90 million or so unique TCRs, which an early data release held.

General study results and limits: 16,951 TCR beta sequences were associated with HLA alleles at 0.05 false discovery rate in a later analysis. The investigators catalogued 150 or so TCR beta chains as cytomegalovirus-associated.

V lost 0 bases and J lost 2; bases outside the gene matches: 3. From germline, CDR1 is SGHRS and CDR2 YFSETQ. The CDR3 loop spans 15 amino acids. The PCR employed 60 Vbeta primers together with 13 Jbeta primers. The data were produced by immunoSEQ multiplex PCR, yet TCRdb's version contains in-frame clones alone and is incomplete. This sample's table reports about 130,000 clones. A word on this clone: Its specificity is unknown.

Sequencing input: PBMCs. The J gene is TRBJ2-3, the V gene TRBV5-1, with TRBD2 matching 7 bases. The source of this sequence is an older woman in good health and CMV-seronegative. CDR3 bases: TGCGCCAGCAGCTTGGCTAGCGGTTCCACAGATACGCAGTATTTT. The encoded protein is CASSLASGSTDTQYF.